Included here is one T cell receptor beta chain sequence, with context. Its specificity is not known. The CDR3 covers 15 residues. V was shortened by 2 bases and J by 6 bases, with 15 bases between the two germline ends. The germline gives CDR1 SGHRS, CDR2 YFSETQ. The data stem from a study of cytomegalovirus exposure and HLA in healthy donors. The study, taken as a whole, reports: Subsequent analysis revealed that first-cohort TCR clusters tended to co-occur in the 100 to 150 validation repertoires.

The table came from immunoSEQ multiplex PCR; TCRdb's copy has only in-frame clones and leaves some out. This sample has 150,000 to 200,000 clones, with roughly 82% found just once. The genes are TRBV5-1 and TRBJ2-1; D might be TRBD1 (5 bases). The source material was PBMCs. This receptor was identified in a man younger than 35 in good health and CMV-seropositive. The chain's CDR3 is CASSFRQGLFNEQFF. The CDR3 DNA is TGCGCCAGCAGCTTTAGGCAGGGTCTATTCAATGAGCAGTTCTTC. The full variable domain, rest sourced from reference TRBV5-1 and TRBJ2-1, is KAGVTQTPRYLIKTRGQQVTLSCSPISGHRSVSWYQQTPGQGLQFLFEYFSETQRNKGNFPGRFSGRQFSNSRSEMNVSTLELGDSALYLCASSFRQGLFNEQFFGPGTRLTVL.